These 8 T cell receptor beta chains were sequenced from one sample in a study of OX40 agonist ivuxolimab in advanced cancers. Sequencing was performed with immunoSEQ multiplex PCR; in TCRdb, only in-frame clones are kept and a portion is missing. The table shows about 59,000 clones, with about 89% occurring only once. Sequenced material: CD4+ or CD8+ T cells sorted from blood, taken in a trial of the OX40 agonist ivuxolimab. The receptors here all came from an adult with an advanced solid tumor such as melanoma, head and neck, liver or kidney cancer.

The chain combines TRBV4-3 with TRBJ1-5, with 11 bases lining up with TRBD1. Germline V gene data show CDR1 as LGHNA and CDR2 as YSLEER. V shed 3 bases, J shed 7 bases, and the junction held 5 bases outside the gene matches. The CDR3 covers 15 residues. The CDR3 loop reads CASSQDRGQRQPQHF. DNA for the CDR3: TGCGCCAGCAGCCAGGACAGGGGGCAGAGGCAGCCCCAGCATTTT.

The chain recombines TRBV5-4 with TRBJ1-1; unclear D gene. The CDR3 extends over 13 amino acids. CDR1 is SGHNT, CDR2 YYREEE, per germline (reference sequence). V gave up 0 bases and J gave up 1 base, with 4 bases separating them. The CDR3 nucleotides read TGTGCCAGCAGCTTGGGGGGGAACACTGAAGCTTTCTTT. This gives the protein CASSLGGNTEAFF.

The chain joins TRBV7-9 to TRBJ2-1; D is undetermined. Trimming cost V 4 bases and J 0 bases, with 10 bases left between them. CDR3 size: 15 residues. The germline gives CDR1 SEHNR, CDR2 FQNEAQ (reference sequence). The CDR3 DNA reads TGTGCCAGCAGCTCTCGTTGGGCCTCCTACAATGAGCAGTTCTTC. Protein sequence: CASSSRWASYNEQFF. Filled out from reference TRBV7-9 and TRBJ2-1, the complete variable domain reads DTGVSQNPRHKITKRGQNVTFRCDPISEHNRLYWYRQTLGQGPEFLTYFQNEAQLEKSRLLSDRFSAERPKGSFSTLEIQRTEQGDSAMYLCASSSRWASYNEQFFGPGTRLTVL.

The rearrangement links TRBV7-9 to TRBJ1-5, with D possibly TRBD1 on 6 matching bases. Germline CDR1 is SEHNR and CDR2 is FQNEAQ (reference sequence). The CDR3 runs 14 residues. V lost 5 bases to trimming and J lost 11 bases, with 19 bases between them. The CDR3 DNA follows: TGTGCCAGCAGCAATAACAGGGACTCGGGAGCCCAGCATTTT. The encoded protein is CASSNNRDSGAQHF. Variable domain in full (rest from reference TRBV7-9 and TRBJ1-5): DTGVSQNPRHKITKRGQNVTFRCDPISEHNRLYWYRQTLGQGPEFLTYFQNEAQLEKSRLLSDRFSAERPKGSFSTLEIQRTEQGDSAMYLCASSNNRDSGAQHFGDGTRLSIL.

This sequence joins TRBV9 and TRBJ1-5; D gene ambiguous. Germline loops: CDR1 SGDLS, CDR2 YYNGEE. The CDR3 is made up of 14 amino acids. Trimming took 0 bases from V and 0 from J, leaving 4 bases between them. The CDR3 here is CASSVGYSNQPQHF. DNA of the CDR3: TGTGCCAGCAGCGTAGGATATAGCAATCAGCCCCAGCATTTT.

Only one count was recorded for this clone. The V call is TRBV30, the J call TRBJ2-1, with no clear D. The germline gives CDR1 GTSNPN, CDR2 SVGIG (reference sequence). This CDR3 is 10 amino acids long. The V end lost 7 bases, the J end lost 6 bases, and 7 bases lay between the germline ends. In DNA, the CDR3 is TGTGCCTACCGGGTCAATGAGCAGTTCTTC. Translation gives CAYRVNEQFF.

V usage is TRBV2 and J usage is TRBJ2-1; possible D gene TRBD1, 5 bases. The V end was cut by 6 bases, the J end by 10 bases, with 13 bases between. Germline V lookup: CDR1 SNHLY, CDR2 FYNNEI. The CDR3 contains 12 residues. CDR3 sequence reads: CASSARAEEQFF. CDR3 DNA sequence: TGTGCCAGCAGCGCCAGGGCAGAAGAGCAGTTCTTC.

This clone was seen just once. The chain is built from TRBV2 and TRBJ2-7; TRBD1 agrees at 12 bases. Trimming removed 6 bases from V and 3 bases from J; junction bases left unmatched: 6. Germline V gene lookup returns CDR1 SNHLY and CDR2 FYNNEI. The CDR3 covers 15 residues. The CDR3 spells CASREGQGANYEQYF. The CDR3 nucleotides are TGTGCCAGCAGAGAGGGACAGGGGGCTAACTACGAGCAGTACTTC.